This is a list of T cell receptor beta chains from one sample in a study of cytomegalovirus exposure and HLA in healthy donors. The table came from immunoSEQ multiplex PCR; TCRdb's copy has only in-frame clones and leaves some out. The table includes around 160,000 clones, about 75% detected once. Material for sequencing was PBMCs. The origin of the receptors is a male donor in good health and CMV-seropositive. CDR3s include the opening cysteine and the closing phenylalanine or tryptophan. A D gene is named only where the DNA matches it firmly. Size is omitted from some rows. Given values are once, few, many or a class for expanded clones.

DNA: TGTGCCAGCAGGCGCGGGGAAAATCAGCCCCAGCATTTT; CDR3: CASRRGENQPQHF; size: once; J: TRBJ1-5; D: NA; V: TRBV2
DNA: TGTGCCACCAGCAGAGATAGTTTCGGGACAGGGTATCACGAGCAGTACTTC; CDR3: CATSRDSFGTGYHEQYF; size: NA; J: TRBJ2-7; D: TRBD1; V: TRBV15
DNA: TGTGCCAGCATGAGACAGCAAAATTCACCCCTCCACTTT; CDR3: CASMRQQNSPLHF; size: few; J: TRBJ1-6; D: NA; V: TRBV2
DNA: TGCAGCGCCCAGGGGGCGCTTTACTATGGCTACACCTTC; CDR3: CSAQGALYYGYTF; size: NA; J: TRBJ1-2; D: TRBD1; V: TRBV29-1
DNA: TGTGCCGTCGGACTAGCGGGGGGATATTACGAGCAGTACTTC; CDR3: CAVGLAGGYYEQYF; size: NA; J: TRBJ2-7; D: TRBD2; V: TRBV2
DNA: TGTGCCAGCAGTTCGACCAGGGGTGGGGATGGCTACACCTTC; CDR3: CASSSTRGGDGYTF; size: once; J: TRBJ1-2; D: NA; V: TRBV6-5
DNA: TGTGCCAGCCGGACTGAGCGGGGGGGTTATACGCAGTATTTT; CDR3: CASRTERGGYTQYF; size: NA; J: TRBJ2-3; D: TRBD2; V: TRBV5-6
DNA: TGTGCCTGGAGTGTGGGGGGGAAAAACATTCAGTACTTC; CDR3: CAWSVGGKNIQYF; size: NA; J: TRBJ2-4; D: TRBD2; V: TRBV30
DNA: TGTGCCAGCAGTGCAGGTGACAGGGCTTACCCCGGGGAGCTGTTTTTT; CDR3: CASSAGDRAYPGELFF; size: NA; J: TRBJ2-2; D: TRBD1; V: TRBV6-1
DNA: TGTGCCAGCACTAGAAACACCGGGGAGCTGTTTTTT; CDR3: CASTRNTGELFF; size: NA; J: TRBJ2-2; D: NA; V: TRBV6-1
DNA: TGTGCCACCAGCAGTACACTAGCGGCGCTTCACAATGAGCAGTTCTTC; CDR3: CATSSTLAALHNEQFF; size: NA; J: TRBJ2-1; D: TRBD2; V: TRBV15
DNA: TGCGCCAGCAGCCCTGGGGACAGGGGGAGAAAGACCCAGTACTTC; CDR3: CASSPGDRGRKTQYF; size: NA; J: TRBJ2-5; D: TRBD1; V: TRBV5-1
DNA: TGCGCCAGCAGCTCCCAAACTACGAGCTCTGGAGACACCATATATTTT; CDR3: CASSSQTTSSGDTIYF; size: NA; J: TRBJ1-3; D: NA; V: TRBV5-1
DNA: TGTGCCAGCAGTTACTCCAGGTGGGCCGGGGAGCTGTTTTTT; CDR3: CASSYSRWAGELFF; size: NA; J: TRBJ2-2; D: NA; V: TRBV6-5
DNA: TGTGCCAGCAGCCGCCGGGGTAGCAATCAGCCCCAGCATTTT; CDR3: CASSRRGSNQPQHF; size: NA; J: TRBJ1-5; D: NA; V: TRBV6-5
DNA: TGTGCCAGCAGACCCCAGTCGTCCTCCTACGAGCAGTACTTC; CDR3: CASRPQSSSYEQYF; size: NA; J: TRBJ2-7; D: NA; V: TRBV6-6
DNA: TGCGCCAGCAGTAACAGGCTTAGGAGCTCCTATAATTCACCCCTCCACTTT; CDR3: CASSNRLRSSYNSPLHF; size: NA; J: TRBJ1-6; D: NA; V: TRBV4-3
DNA: TGTGCCAGCAGTCCTCCGCGGGGTTTCAGCACAGATACGCAGTATTTT; CDR3: CASSPPRGFSTDTQYF; size: NA; J: TRBJ2-3; D: NA; V: TRBV28
DNA: TGCAGCGTTGACCGTTTCCCTGAAGCTTTCTTT; CDR3: CSVDRFPEAFF; size: NA; J: TRBJ1-1; D: NA; V: TRBV29-1
DNA: TGTGCCAGCAGTTCACAGGGATCTGGAAACACCATATATTTT; CDR3: CASSSQGSGNTIYF; size: few; J: TRBJ1-3; D: NA; V: TRBV6-6
DNA: TGTGCCAGCAGCCGGATCGGGACAGGGCAATCACCCCTCCACTTT; CDR3: CASSRIGTGQSPLHF; size: NA; J: TRBJ1-6; D: TRBD1; V: TRBV7-9
DNA: TGTGCCAGCAGTGAGGGAGGTTGGGATCAGCCCCAGCATTTT; CDR3: CASSEGGWDQPQHF; size: NA; J: TRBJ1-5; D: NA; V: TRBV2
DNA: TGTGCCAGCAGCTCGGGATACTGGAGCGAGCAGTACTTC; CDR3: CASSSGYWSEQYF; size: NA; J: TRBJ2-7; D: NA; V: TRBV5-4
DNA: TGTGCCAGCAGCTTACGGACTAGCGGGGGACGCGATGAGCAGTTCTTC; CDR3: CASSLRTSGGRDEQFF; size: NA; J: TRBJ2-1; D: TRBD2; V: TRBV7-6
DNA: TGTGCCAGTACGAGGGGGAACTATGGCTACACCTTC; CDR3: CASTRGNYGYTF; size: NA; J: TRBJ1-2; D: NA; V: TRBV19
DNA: TGTGCCAGCAGCGGTAGGGGTTGGGAAGAGACCCAGTACTTC; CDR3: CASSGRGWEETQYF; size: NA; J: TRBJ2-5; D: NA; V: TRBV9
DNA: TGTGCCAGCAGTGATCCCCCTAGCGGTCAAGAGACCCAGTACTTC; CDR3: CASSDPPSGQETQYF; size: NA; J: TRBJ2-5; D: TRBD2; V: TRBV2
DNA: TGCGCCAGCAGCTCCGGACAGGGGGGAACCGGGGAGCTGTTTTTT; CDR3: CASSSGQGGTGELFF; size: NA; J: TRBJ2-2; D: TRBD1; V: TRBV5-1
DNA: TGTGCCAGCAGTTACTCCTCCCGTTCCCCCGAGCAGTACTTC; CDR3: CASSYSSRSPEQYF; size: NA; J: TRBJ2-7; D: NA; V: TRBV6-5
DNA: TGTGCCAGCACGCTAGCGGGGGCCAGCGCGACGCAGTATTTT; CDR3: CASTLAGASATQYF; size: once; J: TRBJ2-3; D: TRBD2; V: TRBV2
DNA: TGTGCCAGCAGTTCGTCCAATAGCGGAAACACCATATATTTT; CDR3: CASSSSNSGNTIYF; size: NA; J: TRBJ1-3; D: NA; V: TRBV27
DNA: TGTGCCTGGAGTAAGTCAGGGGTAGAAAACATTCAGTACTTC; CDR3: CAWSKSGVENIQYF; size: NA; J: TRBJ2-4; D: NA; V: TRBV30
DNA: TGTGCCAGGGACTATAGGGAGGACACTGAAGCTTTCTTT; CDR3: CARDYREDTEAFF; size: NA; J: TRBJ1-1; D: NA; V: TRBV12-5
DNA: TGCGCCAGCAACTTGAGGGCAGGGGGCCAAAACACTGAAGCTTTCTTT; CDR3: CASNLRAGGQNTEAFF; size: NA; J: TRBJ1-1; D: TRBD1; V: TRBV5-1
DNA: TGCGCCAGCAGTGAGGGGGGGACAGATACGCAGTATTTT; CDR3: CASSEGGTDTQYF; size: NA; J: TRBJ2-3; D: NA; V: TRBV10-1